This T cell receptor beta chain was obtained from a study of T cells after yellow fever vaccination. On the study more broadly: Those fractions that held only low numbers of cells were prepared using the SMART-Seq v4 Ultra Low Input RNA kit.

Each CDR3 protein is one row after TCRdb ran MiXCR on the 5' RACE reads. The data contain 400,000 to 650,000 distinct CDR3 sequences, 20% to 25% of them singletons. V shed 0 bases and J shed 5 bases, with 16 bases lying between them. This CDR3 spans 16 amino acids. CDR1 SGHRS and CDR2 YFSETQ come from the germline V gene. This chain links TRBV5-1 with TRBJ2-3; D is possibly TRBD2 (6 bases). Sequencing used PBMCs, obtained roughly 20 days after the first yellow fever vaccination. The TCR originated in a man aged 18 to 29 who received the YFV17D yellow fever vaccine. The DNA of the CDR3 is TGCGCCAGCAGCTTGGGCTCGCGGGGTAGTGGAGATACGCAGTATTTT. This codes for CASSLGSRGSGDTQYF.